The 30 T cell receptor beta chains presented below share a single source sample, sequenced in a study of Tregs in tolerant kidney transplant recipients. The method was immunoSEQ multiplex PCR; TCRdb's version includes in-frame clones alone and lacks a portion of them. Of under 300,000 clones listed, roughly 84% were seen once; the top ten hold less than 0.75%. The specimen sequenced was CD4+ T cells from blood. The receptors shown here come from a human donor in good health.

This clone was seen a few times. The V gene is TRBV19, the J gene TRBJ1-2, with a possible D match to TRBD1 (5 bases). The CDR3 runs to 12 residues. The germline V gene encodes CDR1 LNHDA and CDR2 SQIVND (reference sequence). Trimming took 5 bases from V and 8 from J, leaving 12 bases between them. CDR3 region: CASSPDSLGYTF. The CDR3 DNA reads as TGTGCCAGTAGTCCCGACAGTTTGGGCTACACCTTC.

J is TRBJ2-7 and V is TRBV11-1; D is unclear. The germline V gene encodes CDR1 SGHAT and CDR2 FQDESV (reference sequence). The V gene lost 4 bases and the J gene lost 4 bases, with 5 bases spanning the gap. There are 11 residues in the CDR3. CDR3 loop: CASSSSYEQYF. Here the CDR3 DNA reads TGTGCCAGCAGCTCCTCTTACGAGCAGTACTTC. Full variable domain (remainder filled in from reference TRBV11-1 and TRBJ2-7): EAEVAQSPRYKITEKSQAVAFWCDPISGHATLYWYRQILGQGPELLVQFQDESVVDDSQLPKDRFSAERLKGVDSTLKIQPAELGDSAMYLCASSSSYEQYFGPGTRLTVT.

This chain connects TRBV18 to TRBJ1-2; 7 bases agree with TRBD1. CDR1 and CDR2 from the germline V gene are KGHSH and LQKENI. The V segment lost 1 base and the J segment 6 bases; nucleotides outside the gene matches: 5. CDR3 size: 14 residues. The CDR3 loop reads CASSPLATGHGYTF. As DNA, the CDR3 is TGTGCCAGCTCACCACTTGCGACAGGGCATGGCTACACCTTC.

The gene calls are TRBV5-1 and TRBJ2-7, with 8 nucleotides matching TRBD2. There are 13 residues in the CDR3. J gave up 3 bases and V 5 bases, and 4 bases lay outside the gene matches. Germline V lookup: CDR1 SGHRS, CDR2 YFSETQ. The CDR3 nucleotides read TGCGCCAGCAGACCCGGGACTAGCTACGAGCAGTACTTC. Its protein product is CASRPGTSYEQYF.

The chain links TRBV30 to TRBJ1-2, with TRBD1 as a possible D gene (5 bases). Germline V CDR1 and CDR2: GTSNPN, SVGIG (reference sequence). V shed 0 bases and J shed 8 bases, with 7 bases lying between them. There are 11 residues in the CDR3. The CDR3 is CAWSVGTGYTF. CDR3 DNA: TGTGCCTGGAGTGTTGGGACCGGCTACACCTTC.

This chain uses TRBV18 with TRBJ1-5; D is ambiguous. Per germline, CDR1 KGHSH and CDR2 LQKENI. V was trimmed by 2 bases and J by 4 bases, leaving 18 bases between them. This CDR3 is built from 17 residues. The CDR3 DNA reads as TGTGCCAGCTCACCATCGATGGGAACCCGATTAAATCAGCCCCAGCATTTT. It specifies CASSPSMGTRLNQPQHF.

The chain has TRBV7-8 and TRBJ1-5, with 7 bases fitting TRBD1. CDR1 and CDR2 from the germline V gene are SGHVS and FQNEAQ. Germline trimming cut 5 bases from V and 6 bases from J; bases unmatched to any gene: 16. The CDR3 totals 17 residues. The CDR3 protein is CASSPRQGVERVQPQHF. CDR3 DNA: TGTGCCAGCAGCCCCCGGCAGGGGGTAGAACGGGTTCAGCCCCAGCATTTT.

This chain joins TRBV2 and TRBJ1-6, with 8 bases matching TRBD1. The germline CDR1 and CDR2 sequences are SNHLY and FYNNEI. The CDR3 is 15 amino acids. Trimming cost V 4 bases and J 9 bases; bases outside gene matches: 8. The CDR3 DNA is TGTGCCAGCAGTGCGACAGGACAGGGTATTTCACCCCTCCACTTT. Encoded protein: CASSATGQGISPLHF.

The V call is TRBV11-2, the J call TRBJ2-1; 11 bases map to TRBD2. The germline V gene has CDR1 SGHAT and CDR2 FQNNGV. The ends lost 1 base at V and 3 bases at J; junction bases unmatched: 8. CDR3 length: 18 amino acids. The CDR3 DNA reads as TGTGCCAGCAGCTTAGTAGCTAGCGGGGGGATTGGCTACAATGAGCAGTTCTTC. Protein: CASSLVASGGIGYNEQFF.

There are a few counts of this clone. For the CDR3, the DNA is TGTGCCAGCAGGGGCATGGGGGACATTCAGTACTTC. Translation: CASRGMGDIQYF. The chain uses TRBV2 and TRBJ2-4, with D tentatively TRBD1 or TRBD2 (5 bases each). This CDR3 comprises 12 residues. The germline V gene encodes CDR1 SNHLY and CDR2 FYNNEI. V was clipped by 6 bases and J by 8 bases, with 11 bases between them.

Remarks on this clone: One end of the junction does not line up with germline, which may come from a read error. The V and J genes are TRBV6-1 and TRBJ2-7; a possible D gene is TRBD2 (5 bases). Germline V gene lookup returns CDR1 MNHNS and CDR2 SASEGT. The CDR3 has 13 residues. The CDR3 nucleotides are TGTGCCAGCAGTGAAGCGGATTGGGGAGAGCCGTACTTC. It is translated as CASSEADWGEPYF.

Points on this clone: Other DNA sequences in this specimen translate into the identical CDR3. V is TRBV2 and J is TRBJ1-5; D not resolved. This CDR3 has 15 amino acids. V shed 3 bases and J shed 6 bases, with 15 bases lying between them. The germline V gene has CDR1 SNHLY and CDR2 FYNNEI. The CDR3 region has the DNA TGTGCCAGCAGTGAGGCAGGAAGGGCCAGTCAGCCCCAGCATTTT. Its translation: CASSEAGRASQPQHF. Full variable domain (rest looked up from reference TRBV2 and TRBJ1-5): EPEVTQTPSHQVTQMGQEVILRCVPISNHLYFYWYRQILGQKVEFLVSFYNNEISEKSEIFDDQFSVERPDGSNFTLKIRSTKLEDSAMYFCASSEAGRASQPQHFGDGTRLSIL.

In DNA, the CDR3 is TGTGCCAGCTCACCAACAGGGACCCCCGGAAACACCATATATTTT. This sequence encodes CASSPTGTPGNTIYF. The chain joins TRBV18 to TRBJ1-3; D possibly corresponds to TRBD1 (6 bases). CDR3 size: 15 residues. The germline gives CDR1 KGHSH, CDR2 LQKENI. Trimming removed 2 bases at V and 4 bases at J, with 12 bases between.

This clone has a handful of counts. This rearrangement joins TRBV11-2 to TRBJ2-7, with D possibly matching TRBD1 (6 bases). This CDR3 is 15 amino acids long. Germline V CDR1 and CDR2: SGHAT, FQNNGV. V lost 5 bases to trimming and J lost 2 bases, with 16 bases between them. CDR3 bases: TGTGCCAGCAGCCCAATAAAGGGACAAGCCTACGAGCAGTACTTC. It translates to CASSPIKGQAYEQYF.

The rearrangement links TRBV5-1 to TRBJ2-6; D is uncertain. Trimming removed 3 bases from V and 0 bases from J, with 4 bases in between. The CDR3 consists of 14 residues. Germline CDR1 is SGHRS and CDR2 is YFSETQ. The CDR3 nucleotides read TGCGCCAGCAGCTCAGCCTCTGGGGCCAACGTCCTGACTTTC. It specifies CASSSASGANVLTF. The full variable domain, completed using reference TRBV5-1 and TRBJ2-6, is KAGVTQTPRYLIKTRGQQVTLSCSPISGHRSVSWYQQTPGQGLQFLFEYFSETQRNKGNFPGRFSGRQFSNSRSEMNVSTLELGDSALYLCASSSASGANVLTFGAGSRLTVL.

The DNA for the CDR3 is TGTGCCTGGAGTGCGGGACAGTGGATTTCCTACGAGCAGTACTTC. It translates to CAWSAGQWISYEQYF. The chain uses TRBV30 and TRBJ2-7; TRBD1 aligns across 7 bases. The length of the CDR3 is 15 residues. Trimming cost V 1 base and J 1 base; bases outside gene matches: 7. CDR1 and CDR2 (germline): GTSNPN, SVGIG (reference sequence).

The rearrangement uses TRBV7-9 and TRBJ1-2, with D possibly being TRBD1 (6 bases). The CDR3 spans 13 residues. V lost 1 base to trimming and J lost 8 bases, with 11 bases between them. From germline, CDR1 is SEHNR and CDR2 FQNEAQ (reference sequence). In DNA, the CDR3 is TGTGCCAGCAGCTTAGAGGGGGGCGGCGGCTACACCTTC. Translated: CASSLEGGGGYTF.

The chain has TRBV7-2 and TRBJ1-4, with 7 positions matching TRBD1. The germline CDR1 and CDR2 sequences are SGHTA and FQGNSA. This CDR3 comprises 13 residues. The V gene end was trimmed by 5 bases and the J gene end by 7 bases; junction bases not matched to a gene: 4. CDR3: CASSRQGGEKLFF. The CDR3 nucleotides are TGTGCCAGCAGCCGACAGGGTGGTGAAAAACTGTTTTTT.

This chain connects TRBV18 to TRBJ2-1; 12 bases match TRBD2. The CDR3 spans 16 residues. With V trimmed by 3 bases and J by 7 bases, 7 bases remained unmatched. From germline, CDR1 is KGHSH and CDR2 LQKENI. The CDR3 here is CASSPILAGGGNEQFF. The DNA for the CDR3 is TGTGCCAGCTCACCGATACTAGCGGGAGGTGGGAATGAGCAGTTCTTC.

DNA of the CDR3: TGTGCCAGCAGCTTCGGACAGGGGAACTATGGCTACACCTTC. It yields the protein CASSFGQGNYGYTF. The V and J genes are TRBV7-9 and TRBJ1-2, with TRBD1 matching over 9 bases. The germline V gene encodes CDR1 SEHNR and CDR2 FQNEAQ (reference sequence). The CDR3 totals 14 residues. V lost 3 bases to trimming and J lost 2 bases; unmatched junction nucleotides: 1.

The V call is TRBV5-4, the J call TRBJ2-7; tentative D call: TRBD1 (5 bases). Germline CDR1 SGHNT, CDR2 YYREEE (reference sequence). Trimming took 1 base from V and 6 from J, leaving 5 bases between them. This CDR3 has 11 amino acids. The CDR3 DNA sequence: TGTGCCAGCAGCTTGAGGGGCGAGCAGTACTTC. It specifies CASSLRGEQYF.

V is TRBV5-1 and J is TRBJ1-3, with D perhaps matching TRBD1 (5 bases). V gave up 4 bases and J gave up 8 bases, with 16 bases separating them. Germline CDR1 is SGHRS and CDR2 is YFSETQ. The CDR3 covers 14 residues. The CDR3 spells CASSLSAREDTIYF. Written as DNA, the CDR3 is TGCGCCAGCAGCCTGTCGGCCAGGGAAGACACCATATATTTT.

In this sample, this clone turned up once. The chain links TRBV5-8 to TRBJ1-5; 8 bases fit TRBD1. V shed 4 bases and J 4 bases; nucleotides not matched to a gene: 10. This CDR3 has 16 amino acids. The germline V gene encodes CDR1 SGHTS and CDR2 YDEGEE. In nucleotides, the CDR3 is TGTGCCAGCAGCCAAGGACAGGGCGGAAGTAATCAGCCCCAGCATTTT. It translates to CASSQGQGGSNQPQHF.

V and J are TRBV19 and TRBJ2-7, with D unclear. The CDR3 has 13 amino acids. V lost 2 bases and J 7 bases, leaving 12 bases between the germline ends. Looked up from germline, CDR1 is LNHDA and CDR2 is SQIVND (reference sequence). This chain's CDR3 is CASSITTPGEQYF. CDR3 DNA sequence: TGTGCCAGTAGTATAACCACACCCGGGGAGCAGTACTTC.

The chain is built from TRBV5-4 and TRBJ2-5; no reliable D call. Germline V CDR1 and CDR2: SGHNT, YYREEE (reference sequence). Trimming removed 3 bases from V and 5 bases from J, with 8 bases in between. The CDR3 consists of 12 residues. The CDR3: CASSYFSETQYF. The CDR3 nucleotides are TGTGCCAGCAGCTACTTCAGTGAGACCCAGTACTTC. Complete variable domain (other parts from reference TRBV5-4 and TRBJ2-5): ETGVTQSPTHLIKTRGQQVTLRCSSQSGHNTVSWYQQALGQGPQFIFQYYREEENGRGNFPPRFSGLQFPNYSSELNVNALELDDSALYLCASSYFSETQYFGPGTRLLVL.

The chain joins TRBV29-1 to TRBJ1-1, with TRBD1 as a possible D gene (5 bases). V was cut by 3 bases and J by 3 bases, with 8 bases left in between. The CDR3 is 12 amino acids. Germline V gene lookup returns CDR1 SQVTM and CDR2 ANQGSEA. CDR3 amino acids: CSVEGGDTEAFF. The CDR3 coding sequence is TGCAGCGTTGAGGGAGGGGACACTGAAGCTTTCTTT.

The chain joins TRBV10-2 to TRBJ1-2; D gene uncertain. The germline gives CDR1 WSHSY, CDR2 SAAADI. V shed 3 bases and J shed 1 base, with 6 bases lying between them. The CDR3 totals 13 residues. The DNA of the CDR3 is TGCGCCAGCAGTGAACACAGTAACTATGGCTACACCTTC. Amino acid sequence: CASSEHSNYGYTF.

The V and J genes are TRBV15 and TRBJ1-4; D is ambiguous. V dropped 0 bases and J dropped 2 bases, with 10 bases sitting between them. CDR1 is LNHNV, CDR2 YYDKDF, per germline (reference sequence). The CDR3 extends over 16 amino acids. The CDR3 loop is CATSRDLVATNEKLFF. The CDR3 DNA reads as TGTGCCACCAGCAGAGATCTGGTTGCCACTAATGAAAAACTGTTTTTT.

V usage is TRBV7-9 and J usage is TRBJ1-1; D not certain. The CDR3 contains 14 residues. Germline V gene sequence: CDR1 SEHNR, CDR2 FQNEAQ (reference sequence). Trimming pared 4 bases from V and 7 bases from J, leaving 16 bases between. CDR3 DNA: TGTGCCAGCAGCTCCCTTCTTCCCCGGATTGAAGCTTTCTTT. Protein: CASSSLLPRIEAFF.

This rearrangement joins TRBV6-5 to TRBJ2-7; 8 bases match TRBD1. Germline V CDR1 and CDR2: MNHEY, SVGAGI. The CDR3 contains 13 residues. J was trimmed by 7 bases and V by 6 bases; bases with no gene match: 8. DNA of the CDR3: TGTGCCAGCAGGATCGACAGGGGTAGGGAGCAGTACTTC. As protein: CASRIDRGREQYF.